This section outlines one T cell receptor beta chain sequence together with its context. The antigen remains undetermined. This specimen belongs to a study of T cell responses to AZD1222 COVID-19 vaccine. Overall study context: Second-dose groups at about 4 or about 12 weeks were pooled. Whole-study results and caveats: Mapped onto spike, vaccine-associated CD4 TCRs spanned it and were dominant at 160-218 and 743-854. Possibly, clonal diversity was underestimated; donors were largely white British and included more females. Nearly half of spike-specific TCRs reportedly target unmutated variant regions.

TCRdb's copy holds only in-frame clones and misses some; the assay was immunoSEQ multiplex PCR. The sample consists of about 100,000 clones, 80% to 95% of them appearing once. Germline V CDR1 and CDR2: SGHTA, FQGTGA. The germline V and J ends were trimmed by 1 base and 5 bases, with 7 bases remaining between them. The CDR3 covers 13 residues. The specimen was peripheral blood, collected on day 0 of AZD1222 vaccination. This receptor was taken from an adult in good health. The V gene is TRBV7-3, the J gene TRBJ2-3; D remains unclear. CDR3 bases: TGTGCCAGCAGCTTAAAGTACCAAGATACGCAGTATTTT. This gives the protein CASSLKYQDTQYF.